This T cell receptor (beta chain) was retrieved from a study of PD-L1 blockade in urothelial cancer. Time point here: peripheral blood 6 weeks after treatment start. Assay used: immunoSEQ multiplex PCR; TCRdb lists only in-frame clones, some missing. The sample has more than 45,000 clones; around 85% are singletons. This CDR3 is 15 amino acids long. With V trimmed by 5 bases and J by 4 bases, 8 bases remained unmatched. The germline V gene has CDR1 SGHVS and CDR2 FNYEAQ. The J gene is TRBJ2-5, the V gene TRBV7-6; 9 bases are shared with TRBD1. The sequenced sample was PBMCs, obtained around atezolizumab (anti-PD-L1) treatment. The clonotype was recovered from a man aged 55 to 69 with urothelial cancer. CDR3 in amino acids: CASSTRQGGGETQYF. The CDR3 bases are TGTGCCAGCAGCACCAGACAGGGGGGAGGAGAGACCCAGTACTTC.